Presented here are 26 T cell receptor beta chains from one specimen sequenced in a study of identical twins. MiXCR, run by TCRdb on the 5' RACE reads, gives a single entry per CDR3 protein. The sample contains some 1,700,000 distinct CDR3 sequences, more than 30% of which appear only once. The material sequenced was cord blood. These TCRs come from a newborn girl in good health.

With respect to this clonotype: The junction does not match germline at one end; this may be a read error. The CDR3 region is CTSSYSLAGSYNEQFF. The CDR3 nucleotides read TGTACCAGCAGTTACTCCCTAGCGGGCTCCTACAATGAGCAGTTCTTC. J is TRBJ2-1 and V is TRBV6-6; 8 bases are shared with TRBD2. The CDR3 sequence is 16 residues long. CDR1 is MNHNY and CDR2 is SVGAGI in the germline V gene (reference sequence).

V is TRBV6-5 and J is TRBJ2-7; no clear D gene. Trimming took 6 bases from V and 0 from J, leaving 12 bases between them. The germline V gene has CDR1 MNHEY and CDR2 SVGAGI. The CDR3 covers 14 residues. The CDR3 nucleotides read TGTGCCAGCAGGCATCGAAGGAGCTCCTACGAGCAGTACTTC. Translating it yields CASRHRRSSYEQYF.

The chain uses TRBV5-5 and TRBJ2-1, with 7 nucleotides matching TRBD2. The CDR3 covers 16 residues. Germline CDR1 is SGHKS and CDR2 is YYEKEE (reference sequence). V gave up 4 bases and J gave up 6 bases; unmatched junction bases: 13. This CDR3 reads CASSLVVGGISNEQFF. The CDR3 DNA reads as TGTGCCAGCAGCCTGGTTGTGGGGGGGATTAGCAATGAGCAGTTCTTC.

The rearrangement links TRBV20-1 to TRBJ2-3; D not resolved. Trimming removed 0 bases from V and 3 bases from J, with 10 bases in between. The CDR3 length is 14 residues. Looked up from germline, CDR1 is DFQATT and CDR2 is SNEGSKA (reference sequence). Written as DNA, the CDR3 is TGCAGTGCTAGAGATGACGGAATAACAGATACGCAGTATTTT. It encodes CSARDDGITDTQYF.

J is TRBJ1-4 and V is TRBV12-3 or TRBV12-4, with D uncertain. CDR3 length equals 13 residues. The V end was cut by 4 bases, the J end by 5 bases, with 8 bases between. The CDR3 sequence: CASSWIINEKLFF. In nucleotides, the CDR3 is TGTGCCAGCAGTTGGATTATCAATGAAAAACTGTTTTTT.

This clonotype was observed a few times. The chain combines TRBV3-1 with TRBJ2-3; a possible D gene is TRBD2 (5 bases). Trimming pared 1 base from V and 0 bases from J, leaving 14 bases between. The CDR3 spans 17 residues. Germline V gene sequence: CDR1 LGHDT, CDR2 YNNKEL (reference sequence). CDR3 DNA: TGTGCCAGCAGCCAAGTCCTAGCCCGGCGAAGCACAGATACGCAGTATTTT. Amino acids: CASSQVLARRSTDTQYF.

The rearrangement links TRBV10-3 to TRBJ1-3; the match to TRBD1 covers 10 bases. The CDR3 runs 17 residues. The V gene's germline CDR1 is ENHRY and CDR2 SYGVKD. V shed 8 bases, J shed 2 bases, and the junction held 12 bases outside the gene matches. The CDR3 bases are TGTGCCATCCCCACCGGGACAGGGGTTCAGGCTGGAAACACCATATATTTT. Encoded protein: CAIPTGTGVQAGNTIYF.

Note on this clonotype: This may be a read error: a much more frequent sequence differs by one nucleotide. The gene calls are TRBV28 and TRBJ2-7; 14 bases align to TRBD2. The CDR3 sequence is 17 residues long. Germline assignment: CDR1 MDHEN and CDR2 SYDVKM. CDR3: CASSFFGTSGRTYERYF. The CDR3 nucleotides are TGTGCCAGCAGTTTCTTCGGGACTAGCGGGAGAACCTACGAGCGGTACTTC.

This clonotype was recorded a few times. V usage is TRBV6-1 and J usage is TRBJ2-7; D remains unclear. The CDR3 length is 15 residues. V lost 0 bases to trimming and J lost 3 bases, with 12 bases between them. CDR1 MNHNS and CDR2 SASEGT come from the germline V gene. This chain's CDR3 is CASSEALRWGYEQYF. The CDR3 coding sequence is TGTGCCAGCAGTGAAGCGCTTCGATGGGGCTACGAGCAGTACTTC.

The chain combines TRBV20-1 with TRBJ2-1; 10 positions match TRBD1. J lost 5 bases, V lost 6 bases, and 10 bases had no gene match. This CDR3 has 15 residues. Germline CDR1 is DFQATT and CDR2 is SNEGSKA (reference sequence). This CDR3 is CSARNRDRGHNEQFF. CDR3 DNA sequence: TGCAGTGCCCGAAACCGGGACAGGGGCCACAATGAGCAGTTCTTC.

The CDR3 sequence is CASSAASPTGELFF. For the CDR3, the DNA is TGTGCCAGCAGTGCGGCTAGCCCCACCGGGGAGCTGTTTTTT. This rearrangement joins TRBV6-1 to TRBJ2-2; D might be TRBD2 (5 bases). The V end lost 4 bases, the J end lost 4 bases, and 10 bases lay between the germline ends. The CDR3 loop spans 14 amino acids. The germline gives CDR1 MNHNS, CDR2 SASEGT.

This clonotype has only one observation. The rearrangement uses TRBV15 and TRBJ2-1; 9 positions match TRBD2. The J call may not be correct, given that the DNA end is closer to TRBJ2-7. Germline V gives CDR1 LNHNV, CDR2 YYDKDF (reference sequence). The CDR3 has 15 residues. The CDR3 sequence is CATSQERTSVDEQYF. CDR3 DNA sequence: TGTGCCACCAGCCAAGAGAGGACTAGCGTCGATGAGCAGTACTTC.

V and J are TRBV5-4 and TRBJ1-2; D is unresolved. Trimming pared 5 bases from V and 5 bases from J, leaving 16 bases between. CDR1 and CDR2 (germline): SGHNT, YYREEE (reference sequence). The CDR3 is 14 residues long. CDR3 protein: CASRLGSSWYGYTF. The CDR3 DNA reads TGTGCCAGCAGACTGGGGAGCAGTTGGTATGGCTACACCTTC.

The V call is TRBV9, the J call TRBJ2-3, with 15 bases that match TRBD2. The CDR3 covers 20 residues. The V gene's germline CDR1 is SGDLS and CDR2 YYNGEE. V lost 4 bases, J lost 2 bases, and 14 bases stayed unmatched. The CDR3 sequence is CASSLTSGLAGGRFTDTQYF. The CDR3, as DNA: TGTGCCAGCAGCCTAACATCAGGACTAGCGGGGGGGCGCTTCACAGATACGCAGTATTTT.

This clonotype was observed a few times. The rearrangement joins TRBV6-1 to TRBJ1-2, with D hard to call. The V and J ends lost 6 bases and 3 bases respectively, with 11 bases between them. The CDR3 runs 13 residues. Germline CDR1 is MNHNS and CDR2 is SASEGT. The CDR3 bases are TGTGCCAGCAGAATGGACTGGGACTATGGCTACACCTTC. Protein product: CASRMDWDYGYTF.

There are many counts of this clonotype. This sequence joins TRBV27 and TRBJ2-4; TRBD2 aligns across 11 bases. V lost 8 bases, J lost 5 bases, and 5 bases stayed unmatched. The CDR3 covers 14 residues. CDR1 is MNHEY and CDR2 is SMNVEV in the germline V gene (reference sequence). The CDR3 loop reads CASRPGLAENIQYF. As DNA, the CDR3 is TGTGCCAGCCGCCCGGGACTAGCGGAAAACATTCAGTACTTC.

Ten or more counts support this clonotype. The J gene is TRBJ2-7, the V gene TRBV28, with 9 positions matching TRBD1. Germline V lookup: CDR1 MDHEN, CDR2 SYDVKM. The CDR3 is 15 residues long. Trimming removed 3 bases from V and 4 bases from J; junction bases left unmatched: 7. The CDR3 sequence is CASSFDGDREYEQYF. The CDR3 region has the DNA TGTGCCAGCAGTTTTGATGGGGACAGGGAATACGAGCAGTACTTC.

The CDR3 DNA is TGTGCCACCAGTGTTGCGGGAGAGGAAGAGACCCAGTACTTC. It translates to CATSVAGEEETQYF. The V call is TRBV24-1, the J call TRBJ2-5; 7 bases line up with TRBD2. The CDR3 totals 14 residues. V gave up 5 bases and J gave up 3 bases; unmatched junction bases: 5. The germline V gene has CDR1 KGHDR and CDR2 SFDVKD.

The chain couples TRBV28 to TRBJ1-2; TRBD1 might be the D (5 bases). Germline V gives CDR1 MDHEN, CDR2 SYDVKM. CDR3 length: 14 amino acids. V was cut by 7 bases and J by 1 base, with 13 bases left in between. The CDR3 region has the DNA TGTGCCAGCACCGCGGGACTTTTTAACTATGGCTACACCTTC. Residues: CASTAGLFNYGYTF.

Many counts were recorded for this clonotype. The J gene is TRBJ2-7, the V gene TRBV6-5; D is possibly TRBD1 or TRBD2 (5 bases each). From germline, CDR1 is MNHEY and CDR2 SVGAGI. Between the trimmed V and J ends, which lost 0 bases and 4 bases, there was a span of 10 bases. The CDR3 length is 14 residues. The CDR3 reads CASSYSEGSYEQYF. DNA of the CDR3: TGTGCCAGCAGTTACTCAGAGGGGTCGTACGAGCAGTACTTC.

This clonotype was counted ten times or more. The V gene is TRBV27, the J gene TRBJ2-1; a possible D gene is TRBD1 (5 bases). CDR3 length equals 13 residues. In germline, CDR1 is MNHEY, CDR2 SMNVEV (reference sequence). The V end lost 8 bases, the J end lost 4 bases, and 12 bases lay between the germline ends. The CDR3, as DNA: TGTGCCAGCTCCCCGGACAAGTACAATGAGCAGTTCTTC. Translation: CASSPDKYNEQFF.

This clonotype was seen a few times. The genes are TRBV7-9 and TRBJ2-7, with a weak D call TRBD1 (6 bases). Trimming took 4 bases from V and 0 from J, leaving 13 bases between them. The length of the CDR3 is 15 residues. Germline values: CDR1 SEHNR, CDR2 FQNEAQ (reference sequence). CDR3: CASSSPDSSSYEQYF. The DNA for the CDR3 is TGTGCCAGCAGCTCCCCGGACAGTTCCTCCTACGAGCAGTACTTC.

V is TRBV2 and J is TRBJ2-5; 7 bases match TRBD2. Trimming cost V 6 bases and J 5 bases; bases outside gene matches: 6. The CDR3 runs 13 residues. From germline, CDR1 is SNHLY and CDR2 FYNNEI. The CDR3 coding sequence is TGTGCCAGCAGAGCGGGACTCCCGGAGACCCAGTACTTC. Encoded protein: CASRAGLPETQYF.

This clonotype turned up a few times. This sequence joins TRBV18 and TRBJ2-1, with TRBD2 matching 13 bases. Per germline, CDR1 KGHSH and CDR2 LQKENI. J was trimmed by 3 bases and V by 5 bases; bases with no gene match: 7. This CDR3 comprises 17 residues. The CDR3 DNA sequence: TGTGCCAGCTCATCACGACTAGCGGGAGGTTTCTACAATGAGCAGTTCTTC. Amino acids: CASSSRLAGGFYNEQFF.

The rearrangement uses TRBV4-2 and TRBJ2-4, with 15 positions matching TRBD2. Germline loops: CDR1 LGHNA, CDR2 YNFKEQ. V gave up 4 bases and J gave up 13 bases; unmatched junction bases: 17. The CDR3 has 18 amino acids. Written as DNA, the CDR3 is TGTGCCAGCAGCCCACGGGGACTAGCGGGAGGAGGTTACAATGAGCAGTACTTC. Its translation: CASSPRGLAGGGYNEQYF.

This clonotype was counted only a few times. This sequence joins TRBV2 and TRBJ2-3; D is perhaps TRBD1 or TRBD2 (5 bases each). This CDR3 spans 15 amino acids. V dropped 8 bases and J dropped 0 bases, with 15 bases sitting between them. Germline V gene lookup returns CDR1 SNHLY and CDR2 FYNNEI. The CDR3 nucleotides read TGTGCCAGCTACCAGGGTGAGCGGAGCACAGATACGCAGTATTTT. It yields the protein CASYQGERSTDTQYF.